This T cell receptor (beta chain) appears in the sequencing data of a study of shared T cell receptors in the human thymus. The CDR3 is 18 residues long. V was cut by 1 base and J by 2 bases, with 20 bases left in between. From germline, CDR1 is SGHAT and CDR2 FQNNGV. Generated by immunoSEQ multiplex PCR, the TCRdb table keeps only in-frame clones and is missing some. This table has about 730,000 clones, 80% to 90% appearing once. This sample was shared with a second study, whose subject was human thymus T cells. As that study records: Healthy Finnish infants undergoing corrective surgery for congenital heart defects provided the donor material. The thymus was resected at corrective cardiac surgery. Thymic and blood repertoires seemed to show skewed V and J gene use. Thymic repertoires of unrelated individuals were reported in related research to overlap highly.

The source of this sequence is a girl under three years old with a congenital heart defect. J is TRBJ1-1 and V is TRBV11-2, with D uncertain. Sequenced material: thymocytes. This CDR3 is CASSLGHREGMGNTEAFF. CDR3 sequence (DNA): TGTGCCAGCAGCTTAGGCCACCGGGAGGGCATGGGTAACACTGAAGCTTTCTTT.